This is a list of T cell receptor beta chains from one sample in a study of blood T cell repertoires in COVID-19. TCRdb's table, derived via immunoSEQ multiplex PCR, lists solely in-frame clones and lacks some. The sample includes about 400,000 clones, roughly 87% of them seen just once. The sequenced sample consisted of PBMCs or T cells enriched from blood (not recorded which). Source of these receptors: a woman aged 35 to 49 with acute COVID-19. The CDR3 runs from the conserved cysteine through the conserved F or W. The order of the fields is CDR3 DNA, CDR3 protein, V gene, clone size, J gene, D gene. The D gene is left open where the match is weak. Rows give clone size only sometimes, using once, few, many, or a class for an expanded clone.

cdr3_nt: TGTGCCAGCAGCAGGAAACTAGCGGGGGTAGGGCGCACAGATACGCAGTATTTT
cdr3_aa: CASSRKLAGVGRTDTQYF
v_call: TRBV7-6
clone_size: .
j_call: TRBJ2-3
d_call: TRBD2

cdr3_nt: TGTGCCAGCAGTTACTCGGTGCTTCTACCGGGCTACACCTTC
cdr3_aa: CASSYSVLLPGYTF
v_call: TRBV6-5
clone_size: few
j_call: TRBJ1-2
d_call: .

cdr3_nt: TGCGCCAGCAGCTTGGGGCAGGGGGGCTACGAGCAGTACTTC
cdr3_aa: CASSLGQGGYEQYF
v_call: TRBV5-1
clone_size: .
j_call: TRBJ2-7
d_call: .

cdr3_nt: TGTGCCAGCAGCACTATCACAGATACGCAGTATTTT
cdr3_aa: CASSTITDTQYF
v_call: TRBV2
clone_size: .
j_call: TRBJ2-3
d_call: .

cdr3_nt: TGTGCCAGTAGCCCGTTACAGGGTTCGGCCTATGGCTACACCTTC
cdr3_aa: CASSPLQGSAYGYTF
v_call: TRBV7-6
clone_size: .
j_call: TRBJ1-2
d_call: .

cdr3_nt: TGTGCCAGTACCCCGACAGGGGCATTCTCTGGAAACACCATATATTTT
cdr3_aa: CASTPTGAFSGNTIYF
v_call: TRBV19
clone_size: .
j_call: TRBJ1-3
d_call: TRBD1

cdr3_nt: TGTGCCTGGGGGACAGGGAGGTGGGGACCTCTGAACACTGAAGCTTTCTTT
cdr3_aa: CAWGTGRWGPLNTEAFF
v_call: TRBV30
clone_size: once
j_call: TRBJ1-1
d_call: TRBD1

cdr3_nt: TGCAGCGTATACAGGGATAGGGGCACTGAAGCTTTCTTT
cdr3_aa: CSVYRDRGTEAFF
v_call: TRBV29-1
clone_size: .
j_call: TRBJ1-1
d_call: .

cdr3_nt: TGCAGCGCGGGGACAGGGATCACAGATACGCAGTATTTT
cdr3_aa: CSAGTGITDTQYF
v_call: TRBV29-1
clone_size: .
j_call: TRBJ2-3
d_call: TRBD1

cdr3_nt: TGTGCCAGCTTACAGACTAGCGGCAGCTTCAATGAGCAGTTCTTC
cdr3_aa: CASLQTSGSFNEQFF
v_call: TRBV6-5
clone_size: .
j_call: TRBJ2-1
d_call: TRBD2

cdr3_nt: TGTGCCAGCTCACCGTTGGACAGTCTTCAAAGTACAGATACGCAGTATTTT
cdr3_aa: CASSPLDSLQSTDTQYF
v_call: TRBV18
clone_size: once
j_call: TRBJ2-3
d_call: .

cdr3_nt: TGCGCCAGCAGGGGGACTGTAGGGCAGCCCCAGCATTTT
cdr3_aa: CASRGTVGQPQHF
v_call: TRBV10-2
clone_size: .
j_call: TRBJ1-5
d_call: .

cdr3_nt: TGTGCCAGCAGTGTCGGACAGGGGGACAATTCACCCCTCCACTTT
cdr3_aa: CASSVGQGDNSPLHF
v_call: TRBV2
clone_size: few
j_call: TRBJ1-6
d_call: TRBD1

cdr3_nt: TGTGCCAGCAGGAGGGCAACCTGGGCCAACTATGGCTACACCTTC
cdr3_aa: CASRRATWANYGYTF
v_call: TRBV6-5
clone_size: .
j_call: TRBJ1-2
d_call: .

cdr3_nt: TGTGCCAGTAGTCCTTCCGCTAGCTATGGCTACACCTTC
cdr3_aa: CASSPSASYGYTF
v_call: TRBV19
clone_size: .
j_call: TRBJ1-2
d_call: .

cdr3_nt: TGTGCCATCAGTGAACCCCGGGAATTATCCGGGGAGCTGTTTTTT
cdr3_aa: CAISEPRELSGELFF
v_call: TRBV10-3
clone_size: .
j_call: TRBJ2-2
d_call: .

cdr3_nt: TGTGCCAGCAGCGGTTTACTAGCGGGGGCTCAAGAGACCCAGTACTTC
cdr3_aa: CASSGLLAGAQETQYF
v_call: TRBV4-2
clone_size: .
j_call: TRBJ2-5
d_call: TRBD2

cdr3_nt: TGCAGCGTTGACCAGGACGGGACTGCAGGAGAGACCCAGTACTTC
cdr3_aa: CSVDQDGTAGETQYF
v_call: TRBV29-1
clone_size: .
j_call: TRBJ2-5
d_call: .

cdr3_nt: TGTGCCTGGAGGGCCGCCCCGGGACAGCGTAATGAAAAACTGTTTTTT
cdr3_aa: CAWRAAPGQRNEKLFF
v_call: TRBV30
clone_size: .
j_call: TRBJ1-4
d_call: TRBD1

cdr3_nt: TGCAGTGCCGGGGACAGGGGCTACACCTTC
cdr3_aa: CSAGDRGYTF
v_call: TRBV20-1
clone_size: .
j_call: TRBJ1-2
d_call: TRBD1

cdr3_nt: TGTGCCAGCAGTTTGAGATACCCGGGACTAAAATCTCCCTACGAGCAGTACTTC
cdr3_aa: CASSLRYPGLKSPYEQYF
v_call: TRBV27
clone_size: .
j_call: TRBJ2-7
d_call: TRBD2

cdr3_nt: TGTGCCAGCAGCCAAGAGAGCCGGGTCGAGCAGTACTTC
cdr3_aa: CASSQESRVEQYF
v_call: TRBV3-1/TRBV3-2
clone_size: .
j_call: TRBJ2-7
d_call: .

cdr3_nt: TGTGCCAGCAGCCGCAAGGGGTCTAACTATGGCTACACCTTC
cdr3_aa: CASSRKGSNYGYTF
v_call: TRBV3-1/TRBV3-2
clone_size: .
j_call: TRBJ1-2
d_call: .

cdr3_nt: TGTGCCAGCAGCCAAGATCACAGTGGAGGGGAAGCTTTCTTT
cdr3_aa: CASSQDHSGGEAFF
v_call: TRBV3-1/TRBV3-2
clone_size: .
j_call: TRBJ1-1
d_call: .

cdr3_nt: TGTGCCAGCAGCAAGGACAGAACGAACACCGGGGAGCTGTTTTTT
cdr3_aa: CASSKDRTNTGELFF
v_call: TRBV7-7
clone_size: .
j_call: TRBJ2-2
d_call: .

cdr3_nt: TGTGCCAGCAGCCGGGACAGGAACACTGAAGCTTTCTTT
cdr3_aa: CASSRDRNTEAFF
v_call: TRBV2
clone_size: .
j_call: TRBJ1-1
d_call: TRBD1

cdr3_nt: TGTGCCAGCAGTTACCATGTTCAGCAGCCCCAGCATTTT
cdr3_aa: CASSYHVQQPQHF
v_call: TRBV6-2/TRBV6-3
clone_size: .
j_call: TRBJ1-5
d_call: .

cdr3_nt: TGTGCCAGCAGCCCCCGGGGTACCTCCGGGTACGAGCAGTACTTC
cdr3_aa: CASSPRGTSGYEQYF
v_call: TRBV7-9
clone_size: .
j_call: TRBJ2-7
d_call: .

cdr3_nt: TGTGCCAGCAGCGTAAAAGCGGGGCAGCGGGGGGGCAATGAGCAGTTCTTC
cdr3_aa: CASSVKAGQRGGNEQFF
v_call: TRBV9
clone_size: .
j_call: TRBJ2-1
d_call: TRBD2

cdr3_nt: TGTGCCAGCATGAACGAGGTTTCGGGATATGGCTACACCTTC
cdr3_aa: CASMNEVSGYGYTF
v_call: TRBV25-1
clone_size: .
j_call: TRBJ1-2
d_call: .

cdr3_nt: TGTGCCAGCAGTGATCAGGGTTCAAGGGCTAGCAATCAGCCCCAGCATTTT
cdr3_aa: CASSDQGSRASNQPQHF
v_call: TRBV6-1
clone_size: .
j_call: TRBJ1-5
d_call: .